The 23 T cell receptor beta chains listed next were all sequenced from one sample in a study of Graves' ophthalmopathy and Graves' hyperthyroidism (dated by TCRdb to 2017 to 2018). The sequencer was an Illumina HiSeq 2000. TCR beta CDR3 regions were amplified from RNA transcripts for repertoire sequencing. A first-round RT-PCR used HTBI primers with the Qiagen OneStep RT-PCR kit, followed by a second-round multiplex PCR, size selection and purification. Starting from the raw public reads, TCRdb applied fastp trimming at Q25, assembled clones with MiXCR and retained in-frame beta chains. Each CDR3 protein gets just one entry, which takes the most common genes and DNA from the rows behind it. In this sample the table shows 500,000 to 800,000 distinct CDR3 sequences, roughly two fifths of which occur a single time. 3% to 4% of the sample lies in the top ten. The sample consisted of peripheral blood. The receptor set was obtained from an adult man with Graves' ophthalmopathy.

There are many counts of this clonotype. The rearrangement links TRBV7-8 to TRBJ1-2, with D unclear. The CDR3 has 15 amino acids. Trimming stripped 1 base from V and 7 bases from J, with 16 bases between. Looked up from germline, CDR1 is SGHVS and CDR2 is FQNEAQ. The CDR3 bases are TGTGCCAGCAGCTTAGTTCCAGTGAGGTCCGGTGGCTACACCTTC. This translates into CASSLVPVRSGGYTF.

Note on this clonotype: A much larger clone differs by one base, so this may be a read error. J is TRBJ2-5 and V is TRBV10-3, with D perhaps being TRBD1 or TRBD2 (5 bases each). The ends were cut back, 8 bases at V and 1 base at J, with 11 bases in the middle. The germline V gene has CDR1 ENHRY and CDR2 SYGVKD. The CDR3 runs to 13 residues. The CDR3 DNA is TGTGCCATCGGGGGTATAAGCCAAGAGACCCAGTACTTC. Amino acid sequence: CAIGGISQETQYF.

V and J are TRBV15 and TRBJ2-7; D remains ambiguous. Germline V CDR1 and CDR2: LNHNV, YYDKDF (reference sequence). V was shortened by 3 bases and J by 5 bases, with 11 bases between the two germline ends. This CDR3 spans 13 amino acids. The CDR3 reads CATSSLDPHEQYF. CDR3 nucleotide sequence: TGTGCCACCAGCAGCTTGGACCCACACGAGCAGTACTTC.

This clonotype was detected ten times or more. V gene TRBV12-3 or TRBV12-4 combines with J gene TRBJ1-6, with 8 positions matching TRBD1. V lost 6 bases and J lost 8; bases outside the gene matches: 6. The CDR3 runs to 14 residues. This CDR3 is CASRYRTGYSPLHF. In DNA, the CDR3 is TGTGCCAGCAGATACCGGACAGGGTATTCACCCCTCCACTTT.

As concerns this clonotype: At one end the junction does not follow the germline gene, possibly because of a read error. The V call is TRBV7-9, the J call TRBJ1-2, with D tentatively TRBD1 (6 bases). Germline CDR1 is SEHNR and CDR2 is FQNEAQ (reference sequence). The CDR3 runs to 15 residues. CDR3 bases: TGCGCCAGCAGCCGCGAACGCCGGGACATCTATGGCTACACCTTC. Translating gives CASSRERRDIYGYTF.

This clonotype appeared a few times. The V call is TRBV5-5, the J call TRBJ2-6, with a tentative D call TRBD1 (5 bases). CDR3 size: 18 residues. CDR1 and CDR2 (germline): SGHKS, YYEKEE (reference sequence). Trimming pared 0 bases from V and 3 bases from J, leaving 16 bases between. The CDR3 reads CASSLELGRAIGANVLTF. In DNA form, the CDR3 reads TGTGCCAGCAGCTTGGAATTGGGCAGGGCTATTGGGGCCAACGTCCTGACTTTC.

J is TRBJ1-3 and V is TRBV20-1, with D perhaps matching TRBD1 (6 bases). The CDR3 runs to 14 residues. The germline gives CDR1 DFQATT, CDR2 SNEGSKA (reference sequence). The V end was cut by 5 bases, the J end by 4 bases, with 15 bases between. The CDR3 DNA follows: TGCAGTGCTTCGGACAGCCGCTCGGGAAACACCATATATTTT. Amino acid sequence: CSASDSRSGNTIYF.

Notes on this clonotype: This could be a read error, since a much larger clone is one nucleotide away. The chain joins TRBV6-6 to TRBJ1-5; TRBD1 matches at 7 bases. Germline V gives CDR1 MNHNY, CDR2 SVGAGI (reference sequence). The V segment lost 10 bases and the J segment 4 bases; nucleotides outside the gene matches: 13. The CDR3 consists of 15 residues. CDR3 protein: CAIRPAGGRNQPQHF. The CDR3 nucleotides read TGTGCCATCAGACCTGCAGGGGGAAGAAATCAGCCCCAGCATTTT.

As regards this clonotype: A clone one base away is much larger, so this may be a read error. The chain couples TRBV7-7 to TRBJ1-1; TRBD1 matches at 7 bases. V shed 5 bases, J shed 7 bases, and the junction held 22 bases outside the gene matches. The V gene's germline CDR1 is SSHAT and CDR2 FNYEAQ (reference sequence). This CDR3 comprises 18 residues. The chain's CDR3 is CASSPDVGTAPNLFEAFF. The CDR3 DNA is TGTGCCAGCAGCCCTGATGTGGGGACAGCGCCGAATCTATTTGAAGCTTTCTTT.

This clonotype was picked up many times. The gene calls are TRBV9 and TRBJ1-1; TRBD1 might be the D (6 bases). Trimming removed 3 bases from V and 5 bases from J, with 17 bases in between. Germline V gives CDR1 SGDLS, CDR2 YYNGEE. The CDR3 consists of 15 residues. The CDR3 sequence: CASSAEPGRGTEAFF. CDR3 bases: TGTGCCAGCAGCGCAGAGCCGGGGAGGGGGACTGAAGCTTTCTTT.

For this clonotype: This may arise from a read error, as a much more abundant clone is one base away. The V call is TRBV9, the J call TRBJ1-2, with D unresolved. Germline loops: CDR1 SGDLS, CDR2 YYNGEE. Trimming removed 4 bases at V and 7 bases at J, with 17 bases between. The CDR3 sequence is 14 residues long. The CDR3 DNA sequence: TGTGCCAGCAGCCTTACAAGGAGATTTACTGGCTACACCTTC. Encoded protein: CASSLTRRFTGYTF.

As regards this clonotype: One junction end disagrees with the germline gene, perhaps due to a read error. The chain links TRBV24-1 to TRBJ2-5; D not resolved. Germline assignment: CDR1 KGHDR and CDR2 SFDVKD. The CDR3 extends over 13 amino acids. CDR3 DNA sequence: TGTGCCACCAGTGATTTAGGGCTACTGGCCCTCAACTTC. This translates into CATSDLGLLALNF.

Many counts were recorded for this clonotype. V and J are TRBV2 and TRBJ2-7; the match to TRBD2 covers 11 bases. The V gene's germline CDR1 is SNHLY and CDR2 FYNNEI. The CDR3 is 14 residues long. V trimming: 8 bases; J trimming: 7 bases; junction bases outside the gene matches: 10. Written as DNA, the CDR3 is TGTGCCAGCCTACCCCTACTAGCGGGAGTTGAGCAGTACTTC. Amino acids: CASLPLLAGVEQYF.

V is TRBV29-1 and J is TRBJ1-1; D not certain. V was clipped by 8 bases and J by 5 bases, with 18 bases between them. This CDR3 spans 13 amino acids. Germline CDR1 reads SQVTM; CDR2 reads ANQGSEA. In DNA, the CDR3 is TGCAGCTTATCCGGTACAGTCGGAACTGAAGCTTTCTTT. It translates to CSLSGTVGTEAFF.

In its sample, this clonotype was seen many times. One junction end disagrees with the germline gene, perhaps due to a read error. V is TRBV10-3 and J is TRBJ1-6; D possibly corresponds to TRBD1 (5 bases). Germline lookup yields CDR1 ENHRY and CDR2 SYGVKD. The CDR3 loop spans 15 amino acids. DNA for the CDR3: TGTGCCAGCAGTTACGGTGGGACTGCTGATTCACCCCTCCACTTT. Translated, it gives CASSYGGTADSPLHF.

This clonotype was detected ten times or more. This chain joins TRBV25-1 and TRBJ2-7; D might be TRBD1 or TRBD2, each matching 5 bases. The CDR3 runs to 15 residues. V was pared by 4 bases and J by 4 bases, with 17 bases between. Germline CDR1 is MGHDK and CDR2 is SYGVNS. CDR3 amino acids: CASSARDGESYEQYF. The CDR3 nucleotides are TGTGCCAGCAGTGCGAGGGACGGTGAGTCTTACGAGCAGTACTTC.

This clonotype was observed many times. The V call is TRBV5-1, the J call TRBJ2-5, with D unclear. Germline lookup yields CDR1 SGHRS and CDR2 YFSETQ. Trimming pared 1 base from V and 1 base from J, leaving 11 bases between. The CDR3 spans 15 residues. As DNA, the CDR3 is TGCGCCAGCAGCTTGTATCCAGGTCCCCAAGAGACCCAGTACTTC. Protein: CASSLYPGPQETQYF.

This clonotype was detected once. This sequence joins TRBV7-2 and TRBJ1-1; possibly TRBD1 for D (6 bases). The germline V and J ends were trimmed by 1 base and 2 bases, with 11 bases remaining between them. CDR1 is SGHTA, CDR2 FQGNSA, per germline. The CDR3 runs 15 residues. CDR3 residues: CASSLDGGANTEAFF. CDR3 coding DNA: TGTGCCAGCAGCTTAGATGGGGGCGCCAACACTGAAGCTTTCTTT.

Many counts were recorded for this clonotype. V and J are TRBV4-1 and TRBJ2-7; D unclear. Trimming removed 0 bases from V and 4 bases from J, with 7 bases in between. CDR1 and CDR2 from the germline V gene are MGHRA and YSYEKL. This CDR3 has 13 residues. The DNA for the CDR3 is TGCGCCAGCAGCCAAGACGTCAGGTACGAGCAGTACTTC. It encodes CASSQDVRYEQYF.

This clonotype was seen a handful of times. The V call is TRBV7-8, the J call TRBJ2-7, with TRBD2 matching 11 bases. V was clipped by 5 bases and J by 7 bases; unmatched bases: 13. The CDR3 has 16 residues. CDR1 is SGHVS and CDR2 is FQNEAQ in the germline V gene. CDR3 coding DNA: TGTGCCAGCAGCCAAGGGGTACTAGCGGGAGTGAATGAGCAGTACTTC. Its translation: CASSQGVLAGVNEQYF.

The chain employs TRBV20-1 and TRBJ1-2, with TRBD1 identical over 9 bases. V was clipped by 5 bases and J by 5 bases; unmatched bases: 6. The CDR3 runs 13 residues. Germline loops: CDR1 DFQATT, CDR2 SNEGSKA (reference sequence). CDR3 bases: TGCAGTGCTGGGGCCGGGACAGGGTATGGCTACACCTTC. Residues: CSAGAGTGYGYTF.

This clonotype was recorded a few times. The CDR3 DNA reads as TGTGCCAGCAGTTTAGACAGGCGGGGAAAACTGTTTTTT. This codes for CASSLDRRGKLFF. V usage is TRBV12-3 or TRBV12-4 and J usage is TRBJ1-4, with D maybe TRBD1 (5 bases). V gave up 1 base and J gave up 10 bases, with 10 bases separating them. The CDR3 covers 13 residues.

J is TRBJ1-1 and V is TRBV7-6; D is ambiguous. CDR3 length: 13 residues. Germline CDR1 reads SGHVS; CDR2 reads FNYEAQ. V lost 4 bases and J 5 bases, leaving 11 bases between the germline ends. The CDR3, as DNA: TGTGCCAGCAGCTCTTCCCCGTCAACTGAAGCTTTCTTT. Translated: CASSSSPSTEAFF.